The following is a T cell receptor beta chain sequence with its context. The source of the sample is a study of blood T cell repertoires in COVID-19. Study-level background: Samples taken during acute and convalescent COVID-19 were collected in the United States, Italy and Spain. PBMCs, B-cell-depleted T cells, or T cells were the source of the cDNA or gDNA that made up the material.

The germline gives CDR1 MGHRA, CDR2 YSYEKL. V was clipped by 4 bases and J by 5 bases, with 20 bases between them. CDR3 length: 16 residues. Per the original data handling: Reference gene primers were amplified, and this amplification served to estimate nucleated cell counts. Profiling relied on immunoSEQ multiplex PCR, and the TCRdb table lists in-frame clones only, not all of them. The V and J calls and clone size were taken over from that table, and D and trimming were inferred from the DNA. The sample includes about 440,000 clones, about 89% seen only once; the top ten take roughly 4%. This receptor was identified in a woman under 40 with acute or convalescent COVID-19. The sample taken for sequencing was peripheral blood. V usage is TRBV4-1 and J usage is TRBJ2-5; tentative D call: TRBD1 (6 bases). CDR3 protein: CASSRSPRGAGETQYF. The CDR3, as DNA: TGCGCCAGCAGCCGCAGCCCCAGGGGAGCAGGGGAGACCCAGTACTTC.